The source of this TCR beta chain is a study of blood T cell repertoires in COVID-19. A remark on this clone: The junction departs from the called germline gene at one end, perhaps through a read error.

Participants reported their clinical history, and cohort assignment relied on those reports. Germline assignment: CDR1 SSHAT and CDR2 FNYEAQ (reference sequence). The CDR3 length is 11 residues. Using immunoSEQ multiplex PCR, the repertoire was profiled, and TCRdb retains in-frame clones only, with some absent. In the table there are around 500,000 clones, approximately 90% of which are singletons. The sample taken for sequencing was PBMCs or T cells enriched from blood (not recorded which). The TCR sequence derives from a woman aged 55-70 years who had recovered from COVID-19. This sequence joins TRBV7-7 and TRBJ2-6, with TRBD1 matching over 7 bases. The CDR3 region is CASRTGNVLTF. Here the CDR3 DNA reads TGTGCTAGCAGGACAGGCAACGTCCTGACTTTC. Supplemented by reference TRBV7-7 and TRBJ2-6, the full variable domain reads GAGVSQSPRYKVTKRGQDVTLRCDPISSHATLYWYQQALGQGPEFLTYFNYEAQPDKSGLPSDRFSAERPEGSISTLTIQRTEQRDSAMYRCASRTGNVLTFGAGSRLTVL.